This TCR beta chain comes out of a study of CD8 T cells in ankylosing spondylitis. Study-wide results and limits: Several of the motif variants were reported before in synovial fluid and blood from reactive arthritis. Typical of ankylosing spondylitis blood, it appeared, was a TCR beta motif of several highly homologous variants. Reports say disease-linked clones showed up significantly more in matched ankylosing spondylitis synovial fluid.

This clonotype was recorded a few times. Its antigen is as yet unknown. Library preparation for TCR beta used quantitative 5'-RACE with molecular barcodes. MiXCR was run by TCRdb on the 5' RACE reads, yielding one entry per CDR3 protein. The sample consists of some 240,000 distinct CDR3 sequences, 18% of them appearing once. The clonotype originates from a male donor with ankylosing spondylitis or in good health (not recorded which). Sequenced sample: blood, either unsorted or a sorted T cell fraction (not recorded which).

CDR3 residues: CASSRTRGDTEAFF. CDR3 coding DNA: TGCGCCAGCAGCCGGACCAGGGGAGACACTGAAGCTTTCTTT. The V call is TRBV4-1, the J call TRBJ1-1, with a possible D match to TRBD1 (6 bases). The CDR3 runs 14 residues. Germline values: CDR1 MGHRA, CDR2 YSYEKL. Trimming left V 4 bases short and J 3 bases short, with 12 bases between.